The sequence of this TCR beta chain was determined in a study of blood T cell repertoires in COVID-19. For the study at large: Sites across the United States, Italy and Spain contributed samples from acute and convalescent COVID-19. T cells, B-cell-depleted T cells, or PBMCs supplied cDNA or gDNA.

Authors' analysis steps: Counts of nucleated cells, estimated from reference gene primer amplification, were obtained. Assay: immunoSEQ multiplex PCR; the TCRdb copy retains only in-frame clones and omits some. That table is the source of V, J and clone size, and D and trimming were worked out from the DNA. The sample yields around 46,000 clones, approximately 86% seen once. This clone has more than one count but fewer than ten. The CDR3 totals 15 residues. V was pared by 1 base and J by 7 bases, with 6 bases of the junction left unmatched. CDR1 is SGDLS and CDR2 is YYNGEE in the germline V gene. The sequence was obtained from a man aged 55 to 70 with active or convalescent COVID-19. The sequenced sample consisted of peripheral blood. V usage is TRBV9 and J usage is TRBJ2-2; 8 bases align to TRBD2. CDR3 protein: CASSVTAGASGELFF. In nucleotides, the CDR3 is TGTGCCAGCAGCGTAACAGCGGGGGCCAGCGGGGAGCTGTTTTTT.